What follows describes a single TCR beta chain. This record belongs to a study of Ad26.COV2.S vaccination and SARS-CoV-2 variants. Study details: Donor was in the COV1001 Ad26.COV2.S trial arm.

The CDR3 is made up of 16 amino acids. The germline gives CDR1 MNHEY, CDR2 SVGEGT. Deletions cut 4 bases from V and 5 bases from J, with 18 bases between. The protocol was immunoSEQ multiplex PCR, while the TCRdb copy is restricted to in-frame clones and leaves out a portion. The repertoire holds around 300,000 clones, with 85% to 90% as singletons. As to treatment: approximately 18 received Ad26.COV2.S at low or high dose, single or two shots; roughly five received placebo; per-sample allocation not given. Samples were taken on day 63 after the first vaccine or placebo injection. The chain uses TRBV6-2 or TRBV6-3 and TRBJ2-1, with a tentative D call TRBD2 (6 bases). The sample was peripheral blood, taken in a trial of Ad26.COV2.S vaccine versus placebo. The receptor was derived from a person between 18 and 65 years old who received the Ad26.COV2.S COVID-19 vaccine or a placebo. CDR3 nucleotides: TGTGCCAGCAGTTGCGACCGGGACTCCGAAAACAATGAGCAGTTCTTC. Its translation is CASSCDRDSENNEQFF.